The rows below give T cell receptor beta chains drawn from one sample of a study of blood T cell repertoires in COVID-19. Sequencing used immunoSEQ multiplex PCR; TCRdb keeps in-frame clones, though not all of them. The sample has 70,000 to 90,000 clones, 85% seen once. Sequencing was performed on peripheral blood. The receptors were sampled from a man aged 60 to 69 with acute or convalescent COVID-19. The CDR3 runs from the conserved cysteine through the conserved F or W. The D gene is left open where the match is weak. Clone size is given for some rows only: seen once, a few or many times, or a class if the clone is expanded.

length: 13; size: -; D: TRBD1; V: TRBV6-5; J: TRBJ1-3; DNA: TGTGCCAGCAGGACAGGGTCTGGAAACACCATATATTTT; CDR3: CASRTGSGNTIYF
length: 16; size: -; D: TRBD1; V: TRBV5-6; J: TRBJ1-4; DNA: TGTGCCAGCAGCTTGGCTACAGGGGGCGCTTATGAAAAACTGTTTTTT; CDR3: CASSLATGGAYEKLFF
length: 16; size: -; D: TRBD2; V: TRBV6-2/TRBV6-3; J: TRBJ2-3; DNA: TGTGCCAGCAGTTCCCCGCTAGCGGGGACCACAGATACGCAGTATTTT; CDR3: CASSSPLAGTTDTQYF
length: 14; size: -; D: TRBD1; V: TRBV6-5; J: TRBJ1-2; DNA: TGTGCCAGCAGTTACGGACAGGGGGCGCTTGGCTACACCTTC; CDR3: CASSYGQGALGYTF
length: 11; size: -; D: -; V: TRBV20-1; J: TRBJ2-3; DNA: TGCAGTGCCGAAAGCGGGGATACGCAGTATTTT; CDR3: CSAESGDTQYF
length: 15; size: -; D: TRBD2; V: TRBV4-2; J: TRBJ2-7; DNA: TGTGCCAGCAGCCAGGCCGGGGGGGTAGGCTACGAGCAGTACTTC; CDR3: CASSQAGGVGYEQYF
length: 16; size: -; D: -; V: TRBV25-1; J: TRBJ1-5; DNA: TGTGCCAGCAGTGAATTGGGTCAAGGGGCCTTTCAGCCCCAGCATTTT; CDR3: CASSELGQGAFQPQHF
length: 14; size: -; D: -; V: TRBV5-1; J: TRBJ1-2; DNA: TGCGCCAGCAGCCCATACCCAGACGACTTCGGCTACACCTTC; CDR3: CASSPYPDDFGYTF
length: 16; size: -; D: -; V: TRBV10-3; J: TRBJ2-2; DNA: TGTGCCATCAGTGAGCATGGACAGACCAACACCGGGGAGCTGTTTTTT; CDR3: CAISEHGQTNTGELFF
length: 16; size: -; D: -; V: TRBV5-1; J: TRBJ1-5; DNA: TGCGCCAGCAGCATGGGGCCCGGAGGGACCAATCAGCCCCAGCATTTT; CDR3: CASSMGPGGTNQPQHF
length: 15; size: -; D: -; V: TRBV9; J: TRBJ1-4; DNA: TGTGCCAGCAGCGTAGCTGAACAGCCGAATGAAAAACTGTTTTTT; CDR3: CASSVAEQPNEKLFF
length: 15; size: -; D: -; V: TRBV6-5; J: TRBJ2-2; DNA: TGTGCCAGCAGGAGCGGTTTTCCGAACACCGGGGAGCTGTTTTTT; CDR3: CASRSGFPNTGELFF
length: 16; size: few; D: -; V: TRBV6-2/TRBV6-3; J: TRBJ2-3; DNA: TGTGCCAGCAGTTACATCACGGGAGTCGGGGCAGATACGCAGTATTTT; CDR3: CASSYITGVGADTQYF
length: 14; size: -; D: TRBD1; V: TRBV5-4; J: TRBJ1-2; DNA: TGTGCCAGCGGGACAGGGGGCGATCCCTATGGCTACACCTTC; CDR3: CASGTGGDPYGYTF
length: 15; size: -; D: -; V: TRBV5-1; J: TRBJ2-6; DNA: TGCGCCAGCAGCTTGGGACTAGCTGGGGCCAACGTCCTGACTTTC; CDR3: CASSLGLAGANVLTF